Following are 4 T cell receptor beta chains from one sample sequenced in a study of T cell responses to AZD1222 COVID-19 vaccine. Here immunoSEQ multiplex PCR was the method, and the copy in TCRdb shows in-frame clones only, minus some. The table has more than 150,000 clones, about 88% seen once; the top ten hold approximately 7%. The sample in question was peripheral blood, obtained after recovery from COVID-19. The source of these receptors is an adult who had recovered from COVID-19.

The rearrangement links TRBV28 to TRBJ1-5; perhaps TRBD1 as D (5 bases). The CDR3 extends over 12 amino acids. Trimming removed 6 bases from V and 3 bases from J, with 6 bases in between. Germline V gene lookup returns CDR1 MDHEN and CDR2 SYDVKM. CDR3 in amino acids: CASRDINQPQHF. CDR3 DNA sequence: TGTGCCAGCAGGGACATCAATCAGCCCCAGCATTTT.

V usage is TRBV19 and J usage is TRBJ1-5; D perhaps matches TRBD1 (6 bases). CDR1 LNHDA and CDR2 SQIVND come from the germline V gene (reference sequence). This CDR3 has 17 residues. V lost 1 base, J lost 6 bases, and 19 bases lay in between. The CDR3 nucleotides are TGTGCCAGTAGTATAGCCACTGGCAGGGGAGTCGGTCAGCCCCAGCATTTT. This encodes CASSIATGRGVGQPQHF.

This clone was found a few times. The chain joins TRBV4-1 to TRBJ2-1; 13 nucleotides match TRBD2. V lost 3 bases, J lost 8 bases, and 7 bases stayed unmatched. This CDR3 contains 16 residues. CDR1 and CDR2 from the germline V gene are MGHRA and YSYEKL. The CDR3 reads CASSHLTSGRKDEQFF. Written as DNA, the CDR3 is TGCGCCAGCAGCCACCTGACTAGCGGGAGGAAAGATGAGCAGTTCTTC.

This clone was seen once. As DNA, the CDR3 is TGTGCCAGCTCAAAGGTGGAGGGGGCGCAGGTCTACGAGCAGTACTTC. As protein: CASSKVEGAQVYEQYF. This chain links TRBV18 with TRBJ2-7; tentative D call: TRBD1 (7 bases). Germline V CDR1 and CDR2: KGHSH, LQKENI. The CDR3 extends over 16 amino acids. V shed 5 bases and J shed 3 bases, with 20 bases lying between them.